This T cell receptor beta chain was identified in a study of blood T cell repertoires in COVID-19. The overall study: Specimens from acute and convalescent COVID-19 originated in the United States, Italy and Spain. PBMCs, B-cell-depleted T cells, or T cells provided the cDNA or gDNA that made up the material.

In the source study's methods: Scientists estimated how many nucleated cells there were by amplifying reference gene primers. Sequenced by immunoSEQ multiplex PCR; TCRdb stores in-frame clones only, minus some. V and J calls and clone size are as listed in that table; D and trimming were resolved from the DNA. The sample carries 150,000 to 200,000 clones, 70% to 90% recorded once. CDR1 MDHEN and CDR2 SYDVKM come from the germline V gene. The V gene lost 5 bases and the J gene lost 0 bases, with 13 bases spanning the gap. This CDR3 is built from 15 residues. This chain joins TRBV28 and TRBJ1-1; tentatively, D is TRBD1 (6 bases). The TCR sequence derives from a man younger than 35 who had recovered from COVID-19. The source material was peripheral blood. The CDR3 sequence: CASSPPRGMNTEAFF. CDR3 in DNA: TGTGCCAGCAGTCCCCCCAGGGGTATGAACACTGAAGCTTTCTTT.